These T cell receptor beta chains were read from a single sample in a study of control samples from healthy donors and cancer patients. Clones were sequenced by immunoSEQ multiplex PCR, and TCRdb holds only the in-frame ones, with some missing. The sample shows about 40,000 clones, 87% of them seen only once. The sequencing sample was made of PBMCs. These receptors were taken from a woman aged 60-75 years with lung cancer. CDR3s include the opening cysteine and the closing phenylalanine or tryptophan. A D gene is named only where the DNA matches it firmly. Size is omitted from some rows. Given values are once, few, many or a class for expanded clones.

>TRBJ2-1|TRBV11-2|-|medium-sized
TGTGCCAGCAGCTCCCTGTTAGGAAGCGGATATAGCTCCTACAATGAGCAGTTCTTC
CASSSLLGSGYSSYNEQFF
>TRBJ2-7|TRBV11-2|TRBD1|-
TGTGCCAGCAGCGTATCCCCGACAGGGTACGAGCAGTACTTC
CASSVSPTGYEQYF
>TRBJ2-2|TRBV28|-|-
TGTGCCAGCAGGAAGAGCGGGAACACCGGGGAGCTGTTTTTT
CASRKSGNTGELFF
>TRBJ2-1|TRBV4-1|-|-
TGCGCCAGCAGCCAAGGGGTAGCGAGTCCACTAGTCAATGAGCAGTTCTTC
CASSQGVASPLVNEQFF
>TRBJ2-5|TRBV5-6|-|-
TGTGCCAGCAGTATACAAGAGACCCAGTACTTC
CASSIQETQYF
>TRBJ2-5|TRBV28|TRBD2|-
TGTGCCAGCAGTGGAGCGGGAGGGTTTCAAGAGACCCAGTACTTC
CASSGAGGFQETQYF
>TRBJ1-6|TRBV5-1|TRBD1|-
TGCGCCAGCAGCTCGACAGGGCTCTATTCACCCCTCCACTTT
CASSSTGLYSPLHF
>TRBJ2-2|TRBV30|TRBD1|-
TGTGCCTGGGCGACCGGGGACAGGGGTACCGGGGAGCTGTTTTTT
CAWATGDRGTGELFF
>TRBJ1-5|TRBV4-1|-|-
TGCGCCAGCAGCCAAGAGGGAGGAGGGGCGGGTCAGCCCCAGCATTTT
CASSQEGGGAGQPQHF
>TRBJ2-7|TRBV5-6|-|-
TGTGCCAGCAGCTTGGGGGAGTTGCAGTACTTC
CASSLGELQYF
>TRBJ2-7|TRBV7-6|TRBD2|-
TGTGCCAGCAGCTTAGAAGTGGCTAGCGGGAGGGACGAGCAGTACTTC
CASSLEVASGRDEQYF